This TCR beta chain was sequenced during a study of cytomegalovirus exposure and HLA in healthy donors (dated 2017 in TCRdb). Describing the broader study: According to an earlier analysis of a few hundred of the donors, about 179 million T cells yielded 90 million to 130 million unique TCR beta sequences and roughly 280 Gb of sequence data. The number of typed donors differed by locus: roughly 629-630 for A, B, C, DRB1 and DQB1; 500 to 550 for DQA1; 606 for DPA1; and around 450 for DPB1. In the later analysis, no new phenotypic data were used to find candidate immune exposures; instead, reliance was placed on TCR beta sequences and their occurrence across donors. The T cell repertoires of under 700 subjects were profiled by immunosequencing and related to cytomegalovirus serostatus. High-throughput TCR immunosequencing, statistical association of individual TCRs with disease status, and machine learning were combined to predict cytomegalovirus infection status. Roughly 300 gigabases of sequencing data and around 80 million unique TCR sequences made up an early release that covered some 640 HLA-typed donors. Both class I and class II loci were covered by HLA typing, at four-digit resolution. Every repertoire in the discovery cohort had been generated on one and the same sequencing platform. To study patterns of TCR occurrence, a later analysis re-analyzed previously published TCR beta repertoires from several hundred donors and added high-resolution HLA genotyping. A later genetic analysis used genome-wide SNP genotypes for about 60% of the roughly 700 donors, treating that subset as a discovery cohort. Because of strong linkage in the cohort, roughly five DR-DQ haplotypes were treated as single units for association and clustering. Among 300 to 500 genotyped donors of the cohort, an average of roughly 230,000 unique TCR beta nucleotide sequences was sequenced per donor, of which about 19% were non-productive. Among the roughly 400 genotyped donors, approximately 77% belonged to the genetic ancestry cluster associated with self-reported Caucasian donors. The study was designed to test whether signatures of past pathogen exposure could be identified by cataloging public T cell receptors. In an earlier analysis of roughly 580 of the donors, high-throughput TCR beta sequencing was used to judge whether each TCR beta V gene segment behaved as functional or pseudogenic. Alongside the repertoire data, information on donor age, sex, ethnicity and CMV serostatus was compiled. A separate validation cohort of 100 to 150 different subjects was used in addition to the approximately 610-subject first cohort. Summary of the overall study and its limitations: A further reported finding was that TCR beta sequences accurately predicted the HLA-A and HLA-B alleles for most subjects in the first cohort. The authors suggested that the approach could potentially be extended to other disease states and immunological phenotypes. Some IMGT-functional V segments, including TRBV6-2 and TRBV6-3, could not be distinguished by the 87-base-pair reads and were therefore excluded. A cluster of highly shared sequence variants was judged likely to be a technical artifact of the sequencing pipeline. In the study, some 160 TCR beta chains were listed as associated with cytomegalovirus. Across donors, most TCR sequences were observed very rarely, whereas some public TCRs were present in many individuals. Because counts were too low, roughly 16 rarely observed V segments, including chromosome 9 orphons, were excluded from the earlier analysis of about 500 of the donors. In vitro tests confirmed that a few of the cytomegalovirus-associated TCR beta chains recognize cytomegalovirus antigens. In a later analysis, HLA-associated TCR beta chains showed more clonal expansion and lower generation probabilities than non-associated chains that were equally common. In an earlier analysis of approximately 590 of the donors, most TCR beta V segments appeared in productive rearrangements about 87% or about 30% of the time, broadly matching IMGT annotations. When HLA alleles, especially DR and DQ, strongly co-occurred, TCR associations were difficult to assign to individual alleles. Correlated functional status among segregating V segments might be attributable to linkage disequilibrium, but an unknown experimental factor could not be ruled out. In a later analysis, most CMV-associated TCR beta chains were found to appear HLA-restricted, with HLA associations seemingly driven largely by CMV exposure. CMV serostatus was the only immune exposure information available for the cohort. Presence/absence analyses assumed roughly uniform sequencing depth across donors, an assumption that may not hold. In a later analysis, around 15,000 TCR beta sequences were associated with specific HLA alleles at a false discovery rate of 0.05. Several of the top co-occurrence clusters appeared to be linked to parvovirus B19, influenza, CMV and Epstein-Barr virus, according to a later analysis. Because HLA typing was unavailable for some donors at each locus, only the typed subset was used in association tests. The cohort was sequenced for TCR beta chains only, and without alpha or paired-chain data the features that could be detected were limited. In a later analysis, the rate of TCR association differed among HLA loci, with DRB1 alleles having the most associated TCRs and HLA-C alleles having the fewest. In both the original and validation cohorts, the classifier was reported to diagnose cytomegalovirus status with high specificity and sensitivity. A later genetic analysis reported fewer N-insertions in productive TCRs among donors in an Asian-associated ancestry cluster than the roughly 640-donor mean. V-gene and J-gene trimming of TCR beta chains was associated with a missense DCLRE1C variant in a later genetic analysis, and the association was replicated in an independent cohort.

Remarks on this clone: Its antigen target is currently unknown. No quality values exist for individual bases; no much larger clone is one base distant.

The germline V gene (reference sequence) gives CDR1 as SEHNR and CDR2 as FQNEAQ. Trimming takes 1 base from V and 2 bases from J, and the germline ends sit 9 bases apart. Its CDR3 holds 14 amino acids, cysteine through phenylalanine. The CDR3 DNA has 42 bases and is translated from base 1. The cohort was made up of roughly 670 healthy bone marrow donors. At the time of sampling, every cohort member was nominally healthy, though immune exposures that went unrecorded were likely present. The donor tested CMV seropositive and was one of the 289 seropositive cohort members. Each donor provided a peripheral blood sample, and peripheral blood mononuclear cells were used for TCR beta sequencing. The Qiagen DNeasy Blood Extraction Kit was used to extract genomic DNA from the blood cell samples. Library generation was performed with the immunoSEQ multiplex PCR assay. For the multiplex PCR, a mixture combining 60 forward primers for TCR Vbeta segments and 13 reverse primers for TCR Jbeta segments was used. The CDR3 region of rearranged TCR beta genes was amplified from genomic DNA by a multiplex PCR assay. The amplified TCR beta libraries were sequenced on the Illumina HiSeq System as 87-base-pair reads. As for the original processing: A later analysis counted about 82 million unique TCR beta chains across the 690 or so repertoires, and 10 million to 11 million of these chains were shared by at least two donors. A nearest-neighbor algorithm error-corrected the raw reads and collapsed the reads into unique sequences, merging closely related sequences to remove PCR and sequencing errors. CDR3 sequences were aligned to IMGT reference sequences to assign V, D and J gene segments. For a sequence to be retained, at least a six-nucleotide match to both a V gene segment and a J gene segment was required. A rearrangement counted as productive if the CDR3 had no stop codons and remained in frame with V and J, and every other rearrangement counted as non-productive. CDR3 was defined by IMGT convention, running from the second conserved V-encoded cysteine to the conserved J-encoded phenylalanine. The earlier analysis of 500 to 650 of the donors excluded any sequence lacking an unambiguous match to a single V gene segment. An earlier analysis of a few hundred of the donors called V segments functional above 56.7% productive rearrangements and segregating when the between-donor standard deviation exceeded 5%. A statistical classification framework was built for diagnosing cytomegalovirus status from the catalog of TCR beta chain sequences. V and J gene assignment, in a later analysis, came from comparing TCR nucleotide sequences with IMGT/GENE-DB human TR gene sequences. In a later analysis, CDR3 sequences and most-parsimonious VDJ recombination scenarios were assigned using the TCRdist pipeline. A later analysis defined each TCR beta chain by its CDR3 amino acid sequence plus V-gene family, and excluded reads lacking a unique V-gene family. To address suspected cross-contamination and a sequencing artifact, a later analysis removed several hundred highly shared, low-generation-probability nucleotide sequences. A later analysis calculated a clonal expansion index for each public chain from normalized within-repertoire ranks of inferred template counts. In a later analysis, generation probabilities were computed using a VDJ recombination model fitted to out-of-frame rearrangements, and the results were checked against IGoR. In a later analysis, TCR-TCR, TCR-HLA and TCR-CMV co-occurrence was scored with hypergeometric tests, and a repertoire-size bias correction was applied to TCR pairs. In a later analysis, false discovery rates were estimated by permuting HLA or CMV assignments 20 times. In a later analysis, co-occurring TCRs were grouped using DBSCAN, with TCRdist sequence similarity added in when clustering inside HLA-allele-positive subsets. Co-occurrence clustering excluded repertoires with fewer than 30,000 or more than 120,000 public chains, plus five with anomalous nucleotide sharing. The clones in this table, taken by TCRdb from immuneACCESS, are in-frame only. Not every clone is retained; where verified, under half of the shortfall comes from an unresolved V gene, and the cause of the rest is unknown. Clone size and V and J calls were adopted from that table, with D and trimming inferred from the DNA. The sample profile shows tens of thousands of clones; 65% of them were found once. The ten largest clones add up to more than 5% of the sample.

The TCR was taken from a boy aged 10-17 years in good health and CMV-seropositive. The chain is encoded by TRBV7-9 joined to TRBJ2-7, with the D gene too uncertain to name. Sequenced input: PBMCs. Here is the DNA: TGTGCCAGCAGCTTAGGGTCGGTCACCTACGAGCAGTACTTC. Protein translation: CASSLGSVTYEQYF.